This TCR beta chain comes out of a study of CD8+ T cells in alopecia areata. Overall study context: Treated patients took oral tofacitinib at 5 to 10 mg twice daily.

This clone was seen only a few times. Its specificity is not known. Reverse transcription of extracted RNA yielded cDNA, which provided the sequencing template. Clones were read by immunoSEQ multiplex PCR, and TCRdb kept only the in-frame ones, dropping some. The table has around 290,000 clones, 58% seen once. Notes on the study in general: Tofacitinib delivered significant drops in scalp clonality and in expanded CD8+ clones among the top 100.

Per germline, CDR1 MNHEY and CDR2 SVGAGI. This CDR3 has 14 amino acids. With 5 bases clipped from V and 10 bases from J, the junction kept 9 bases outside the gene matches. Treatment denoted: oral pan-JAK inhibitor, 5-10 mg twice daily. Sorting of PBMCs yielded the CD4+ and CD8+ T cells. Sequences were derived from CD4+ T cells sorted from blood, sampled at week 24, from a patient treated with tofacitinib. The chain combines TRBV6-5 with TRBJ2-1; 9 bases match TRBD1. This receptor was identified in a human donor with alopecia areata. CDR3 bases: TGTGCCAGCAGTAAACGGACAGGGGCAGTGGAGCAGTTCTTC. Translation gives CASSKRTGAVEQFF.